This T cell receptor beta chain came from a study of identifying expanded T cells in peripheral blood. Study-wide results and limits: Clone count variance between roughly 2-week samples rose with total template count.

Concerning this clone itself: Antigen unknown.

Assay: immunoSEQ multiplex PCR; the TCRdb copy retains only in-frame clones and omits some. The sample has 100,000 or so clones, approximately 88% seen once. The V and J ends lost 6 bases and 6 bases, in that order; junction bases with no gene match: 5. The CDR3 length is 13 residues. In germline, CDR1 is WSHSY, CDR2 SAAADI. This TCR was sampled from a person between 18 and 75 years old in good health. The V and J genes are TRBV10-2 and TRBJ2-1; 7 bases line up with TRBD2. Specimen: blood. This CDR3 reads CASRNSGGNEQFF. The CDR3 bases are TGCGCCAGCAGAAACTCGGGGGGCAATGAGCAGTTCTTC.